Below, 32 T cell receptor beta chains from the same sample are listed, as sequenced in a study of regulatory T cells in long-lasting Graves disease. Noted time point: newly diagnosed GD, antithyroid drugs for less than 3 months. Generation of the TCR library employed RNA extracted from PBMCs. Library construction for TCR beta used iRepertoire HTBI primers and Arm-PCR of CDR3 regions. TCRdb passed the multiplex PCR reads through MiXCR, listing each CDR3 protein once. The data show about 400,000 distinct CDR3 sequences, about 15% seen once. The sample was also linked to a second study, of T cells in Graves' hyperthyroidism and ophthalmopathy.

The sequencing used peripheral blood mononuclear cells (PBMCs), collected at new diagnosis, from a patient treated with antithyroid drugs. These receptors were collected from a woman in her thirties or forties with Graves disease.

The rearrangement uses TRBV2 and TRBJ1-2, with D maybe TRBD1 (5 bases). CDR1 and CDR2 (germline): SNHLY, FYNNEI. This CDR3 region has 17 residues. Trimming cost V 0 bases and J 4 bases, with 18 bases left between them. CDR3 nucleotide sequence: TGTGCCAGCAGTGAAGCCACCCGACAGCAAGGAGGCTATGGCTACACCTTC. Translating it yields CASSEATRQQGGYGYTF.

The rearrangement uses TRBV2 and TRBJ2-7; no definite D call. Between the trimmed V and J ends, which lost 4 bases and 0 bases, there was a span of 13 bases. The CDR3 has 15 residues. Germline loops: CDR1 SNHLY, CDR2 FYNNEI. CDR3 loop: CASSVVVVGSYEQYF. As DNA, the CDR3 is TGTGCCAGCAGTGTGGTCGTGGTAGGCTCCTACGAGCAGTACTTC.

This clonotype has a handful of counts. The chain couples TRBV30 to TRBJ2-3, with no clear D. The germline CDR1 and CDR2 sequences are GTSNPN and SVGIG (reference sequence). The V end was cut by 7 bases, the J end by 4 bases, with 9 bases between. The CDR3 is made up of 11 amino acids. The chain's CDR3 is CASRTADTQYF. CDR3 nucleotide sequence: TGTGCCTCCCGGACCGCAGATACGCAGTATTTT.

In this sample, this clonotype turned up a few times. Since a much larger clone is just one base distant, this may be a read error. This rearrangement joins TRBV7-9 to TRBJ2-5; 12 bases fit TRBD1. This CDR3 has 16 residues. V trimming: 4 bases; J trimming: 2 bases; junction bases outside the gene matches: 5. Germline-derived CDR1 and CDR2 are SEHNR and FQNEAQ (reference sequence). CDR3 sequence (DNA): TGTGCCAGCAGCTCTCGGGACAGGGGGCTGCAAGAGACCCAGTACTTC. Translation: CASSSRDRGLQETQYF.

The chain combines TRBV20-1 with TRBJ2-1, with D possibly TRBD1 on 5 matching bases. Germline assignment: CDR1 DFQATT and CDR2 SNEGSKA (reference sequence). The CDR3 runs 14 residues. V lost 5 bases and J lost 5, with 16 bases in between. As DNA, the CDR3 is TGCAGTGCTGGCCTTACGACAGTTAACAATGAGCAGTTCTTC. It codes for CSAGLTTVNNEQFF.

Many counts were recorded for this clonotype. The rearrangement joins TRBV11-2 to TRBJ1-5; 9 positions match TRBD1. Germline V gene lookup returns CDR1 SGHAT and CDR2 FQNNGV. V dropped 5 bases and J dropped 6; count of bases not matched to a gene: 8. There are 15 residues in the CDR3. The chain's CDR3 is CASSPTGGHSQPQHF. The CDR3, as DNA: TGTGCCAGCAGCCCGACAGGGGGGCACAGTCAGCCCCAGCATTTT.

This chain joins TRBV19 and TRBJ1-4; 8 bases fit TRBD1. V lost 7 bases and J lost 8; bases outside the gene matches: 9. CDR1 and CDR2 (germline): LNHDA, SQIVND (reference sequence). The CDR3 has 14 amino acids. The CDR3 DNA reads TGTGCCAGTACCCCAGGGGGCATGTGGGAAAAACTGTTTTTT. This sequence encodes CASTPGGMWEKLFF.

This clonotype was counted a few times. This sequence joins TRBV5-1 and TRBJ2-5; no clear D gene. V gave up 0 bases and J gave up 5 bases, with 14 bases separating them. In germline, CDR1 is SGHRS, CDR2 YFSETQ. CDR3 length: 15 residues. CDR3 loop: CASSLDDHEWETQYF. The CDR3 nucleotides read TGCGCCAGCAGCTTGGACGACCACGAGTGGGAGACCCAGTACTTC. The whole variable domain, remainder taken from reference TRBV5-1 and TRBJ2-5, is KAGVTQTPRYLIKTRGQQVTLSCSPISGHRSVSWYQQTPGQGLQFLFEYFSETQRNKGNFPGRFSGRQFSNSRSEMNVSTLELGDSALYLCASSLDDHEWETQYFGPGTRLLVL.

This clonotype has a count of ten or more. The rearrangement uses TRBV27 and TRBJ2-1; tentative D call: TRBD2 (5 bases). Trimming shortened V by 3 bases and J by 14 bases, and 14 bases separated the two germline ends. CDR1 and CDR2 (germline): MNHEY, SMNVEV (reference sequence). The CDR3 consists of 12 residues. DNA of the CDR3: TGTGCCAGCAGTTTCTCGGCGGGTCGGGAGTTCTTC. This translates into CASSFSAGREFF.

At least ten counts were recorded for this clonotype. The CDR3 protein is CAWSVTGGYGYTF. In DNA form, the CDR3 reads TGTGCCTGGAGTGTTACTGGGGGCTATGGCTACACCTTC. This chain joins TRBV30 and TRBJ1-2; D is possibly TRBD1 (5 bases). Trimming took 0 bases from V and 4 from J, leaving 9 bases between them. In germline, CDR1 is GTSNPN, CDR2 SVGIG (reference sequence). The CDR3 consists of 13 residues.

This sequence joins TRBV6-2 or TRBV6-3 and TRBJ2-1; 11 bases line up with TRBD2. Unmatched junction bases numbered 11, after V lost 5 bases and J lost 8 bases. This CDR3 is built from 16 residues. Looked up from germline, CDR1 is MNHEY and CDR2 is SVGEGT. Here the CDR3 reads CASSLAGGGYGDEQFF. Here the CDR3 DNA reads TGTGCCAGCAGTCTAGCGGGAGGAGGGTATGGCGATGAGCAGTTCTTC.

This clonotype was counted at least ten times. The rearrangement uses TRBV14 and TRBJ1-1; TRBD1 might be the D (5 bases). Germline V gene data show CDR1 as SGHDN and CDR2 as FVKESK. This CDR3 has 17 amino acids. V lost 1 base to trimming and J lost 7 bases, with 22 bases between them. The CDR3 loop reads CASSQALHQGFDGEAFF. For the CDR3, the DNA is TGTGCCAGCAGCCAAGCGTTACACCAGGGTTTTGACGGTGAAGCTTTCTTT.

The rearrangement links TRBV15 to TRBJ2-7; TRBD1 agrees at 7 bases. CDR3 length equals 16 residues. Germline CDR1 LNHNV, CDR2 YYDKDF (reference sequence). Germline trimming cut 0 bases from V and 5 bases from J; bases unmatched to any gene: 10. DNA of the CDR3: TGTGCCACCAGCAGAGATCGCGCCAGGGGGTTAGACGAGCAGTACTTC. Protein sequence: CATSRDRARGLDEQYF.

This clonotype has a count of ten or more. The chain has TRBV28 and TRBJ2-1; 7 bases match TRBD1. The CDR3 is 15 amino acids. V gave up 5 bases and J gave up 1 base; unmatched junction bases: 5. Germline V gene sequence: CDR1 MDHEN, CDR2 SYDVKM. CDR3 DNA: TGTGCCAGCAGTATACCGGGACAGTCCTACAATGAGCAGTTCTTC. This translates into CASSIPGQSYNEQFF.

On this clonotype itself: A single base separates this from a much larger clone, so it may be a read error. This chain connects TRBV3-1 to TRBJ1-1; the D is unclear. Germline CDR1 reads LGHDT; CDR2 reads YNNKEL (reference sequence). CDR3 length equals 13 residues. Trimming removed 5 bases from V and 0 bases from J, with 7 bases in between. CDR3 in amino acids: CASSRELNTEAFF. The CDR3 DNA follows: TGTGCCAGCAGCAGGGAGCTGAACACTGAAGCTTTCTTT.

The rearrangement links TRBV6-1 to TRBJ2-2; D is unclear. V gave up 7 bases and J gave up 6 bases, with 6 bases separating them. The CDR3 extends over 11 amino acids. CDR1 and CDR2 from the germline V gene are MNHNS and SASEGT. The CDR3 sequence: CASNGPGELFF. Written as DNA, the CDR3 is TGTGCCAGCAACGGGCCCGGGGAGCTGTTTTTT.

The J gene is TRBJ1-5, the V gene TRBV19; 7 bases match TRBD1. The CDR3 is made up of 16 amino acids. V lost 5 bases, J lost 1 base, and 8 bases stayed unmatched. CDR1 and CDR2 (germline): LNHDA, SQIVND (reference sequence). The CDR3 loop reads CASSANRGRSNQPQHF. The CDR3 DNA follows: TGTGCCAGTAGTGCCAACAGGGGTCGGAGCAATCAGCCCCAGCATTTT.

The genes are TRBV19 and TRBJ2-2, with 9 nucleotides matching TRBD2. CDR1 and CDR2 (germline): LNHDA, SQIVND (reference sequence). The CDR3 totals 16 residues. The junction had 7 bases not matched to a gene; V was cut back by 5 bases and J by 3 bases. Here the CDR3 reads CASSLAGGLYTGELFF. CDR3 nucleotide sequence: TGTGCCAGTAGTCTGGCGGGAGGGCTTTACACCGGGGAGCTGTTTTTT. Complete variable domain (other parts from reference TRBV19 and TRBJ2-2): DGGITQSPKYLFRKEGQNVTLSCEQNLNHDAMYWYRQDPGQGLRLIYYSQIVNDFQKGDIAEGYSVSREKKESFPLTVTSAQKNPTAFYLCASSLAGGLYTGELFFGEGSRLTVL.

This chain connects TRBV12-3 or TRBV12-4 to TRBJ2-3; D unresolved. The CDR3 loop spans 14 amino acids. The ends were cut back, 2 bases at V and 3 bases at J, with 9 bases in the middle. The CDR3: CASSLNSLTDTQYF. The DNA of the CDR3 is TGTGCCAGCAGTTTAAATAGCCTGACAGATACGCAGTATTTT.

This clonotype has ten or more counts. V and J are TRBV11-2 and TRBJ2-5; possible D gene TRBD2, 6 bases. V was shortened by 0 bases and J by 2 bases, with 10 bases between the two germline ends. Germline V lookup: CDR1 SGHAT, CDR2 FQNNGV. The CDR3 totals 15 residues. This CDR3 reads CASSLDAGRQETQYF. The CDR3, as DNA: TGTGCCAGCAGCTTAGATGCGGGGAGACAAGAGACCCAGTACTTC.

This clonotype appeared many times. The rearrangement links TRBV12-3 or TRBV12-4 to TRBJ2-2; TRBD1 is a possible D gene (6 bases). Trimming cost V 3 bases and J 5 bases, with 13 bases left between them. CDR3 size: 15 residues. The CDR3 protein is CASSFPGARTGELFF. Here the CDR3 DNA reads TGTGCCAGCAGTTTCCCAGGGGCGCGGACCGGGGAGCTGTTTTTT.

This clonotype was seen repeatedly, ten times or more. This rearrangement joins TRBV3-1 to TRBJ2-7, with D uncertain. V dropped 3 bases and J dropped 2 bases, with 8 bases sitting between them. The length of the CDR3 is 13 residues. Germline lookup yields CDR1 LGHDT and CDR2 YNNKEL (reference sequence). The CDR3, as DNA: TGTGCCAGCAGCCAGGGTGTCCCCTACGAGCAGTACTTC. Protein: CASSQGVPYEQYF.

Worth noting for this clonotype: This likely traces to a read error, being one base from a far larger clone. The CDR3 is CASSGQGRTYEQFF. The DNA of the CDR3 is TGTGCCAGCAGCGGACAGGGTAGGACCTACGAGCAGTTCTTC. The chain employs TRBV2 and TRBJ2-1; 8 bases align to TRBD1. Germline loops: CDR1 SNHLY, CDR2 FYNNEI. The CDR3 has 14 amino acids. V was pared by 6 bases and J by 10 bases, with 11 bases of the junction left unmatched.

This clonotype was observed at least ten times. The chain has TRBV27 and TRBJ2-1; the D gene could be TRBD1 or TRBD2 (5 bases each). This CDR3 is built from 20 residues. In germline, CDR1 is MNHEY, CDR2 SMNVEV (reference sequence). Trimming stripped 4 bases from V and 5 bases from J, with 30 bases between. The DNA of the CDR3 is TGTGCCAGCAGTTCCTCTCTCGGGGTTCGTTGGGGGAGTCCAAACAATGAGCAGTTCTTC. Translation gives CASSSSLGVRWGSPNNEQFF.

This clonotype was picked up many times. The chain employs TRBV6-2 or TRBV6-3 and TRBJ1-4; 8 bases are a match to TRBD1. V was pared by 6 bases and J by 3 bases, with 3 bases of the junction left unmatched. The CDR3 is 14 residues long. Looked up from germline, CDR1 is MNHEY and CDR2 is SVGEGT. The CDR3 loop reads CASSWDRSNEKLFF. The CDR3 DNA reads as TGTGCCAGCAGCTGGGACAGGTCTAATGAAAAACTGTTTTTT.

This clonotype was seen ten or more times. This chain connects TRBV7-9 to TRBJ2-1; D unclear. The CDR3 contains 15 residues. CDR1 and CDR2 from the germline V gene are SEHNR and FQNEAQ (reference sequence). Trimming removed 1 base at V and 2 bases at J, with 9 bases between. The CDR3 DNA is TGTGCCAGCAGCTTAGGCTTTTCGACCTACAATGAGCAGTTCTTC. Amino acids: CASSLGFSTYNEQFF. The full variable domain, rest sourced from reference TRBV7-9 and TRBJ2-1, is DTGVSQNPRHKITKRGQNVTFRCDPISEHNRLYWYRQTLGQGPEFLTYFQNEAQLEKSRLLSDRFSAERPKGSFSTLEIQRTEQGDSAMYLCASSLGFSTYNEQFFGPGTRLTVL.

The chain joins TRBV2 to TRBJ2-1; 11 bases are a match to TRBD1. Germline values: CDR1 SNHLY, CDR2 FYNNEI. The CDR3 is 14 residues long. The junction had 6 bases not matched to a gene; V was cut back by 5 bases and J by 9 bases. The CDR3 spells CASSWDRGKSEQFF. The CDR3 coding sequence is TGTGCCAGCAGTTGGGACAGGGGGAAGTCTGAGCAGTTCTTC.

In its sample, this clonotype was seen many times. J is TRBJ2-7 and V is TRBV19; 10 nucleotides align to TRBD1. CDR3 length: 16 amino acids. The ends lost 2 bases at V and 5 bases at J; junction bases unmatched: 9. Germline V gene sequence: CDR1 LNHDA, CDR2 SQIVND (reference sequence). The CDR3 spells CASSILDRGRQDEQYF. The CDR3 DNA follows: TGTGCCAGTAGTATACTCGACAGGGGGCGCCAGGACGAGCAGTACTTC.

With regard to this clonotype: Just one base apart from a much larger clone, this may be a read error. The chain's CDR3 is CAGSLTGGNEQYF. Written as DNA, the CDR3 is TGTGCCGGCAGTTTGACGGGAGGGAACGAGCAGTACTTC. The chain links TRBV2 to TRBJ2-7; TRBD2 matches 8 bases. The germline gives CDR1 SNHLY, CDR2 FYNNEI. The CDR3 length is 13 residues.

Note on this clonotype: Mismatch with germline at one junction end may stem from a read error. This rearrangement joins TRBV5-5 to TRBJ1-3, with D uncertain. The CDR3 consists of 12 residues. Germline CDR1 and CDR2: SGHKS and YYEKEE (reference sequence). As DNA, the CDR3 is TGTGCCAGCAGCTTGTATGGAAACACCACATATTTT. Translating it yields CASSLYGNTTYF.

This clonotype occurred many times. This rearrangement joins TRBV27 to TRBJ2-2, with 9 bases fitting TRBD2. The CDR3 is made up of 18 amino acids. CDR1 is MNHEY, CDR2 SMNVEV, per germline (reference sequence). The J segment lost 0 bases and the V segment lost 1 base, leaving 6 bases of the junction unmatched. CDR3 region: CASSLFAGGASNTGELFF. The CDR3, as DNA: TGTGCCAGCAGTTTATTTGCGGGAGGGGCGTCGAACACCGGGGAGCTGTTTTTT.

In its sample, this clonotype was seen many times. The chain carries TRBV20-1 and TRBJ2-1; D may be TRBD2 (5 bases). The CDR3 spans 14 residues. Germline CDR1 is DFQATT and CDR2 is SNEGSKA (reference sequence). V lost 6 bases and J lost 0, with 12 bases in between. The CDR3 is CSAGGIRSYNEQFF. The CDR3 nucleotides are TGCAGTGCCGGAGGTATTCGCTCCTACAATGAGCAGTTCTTC.